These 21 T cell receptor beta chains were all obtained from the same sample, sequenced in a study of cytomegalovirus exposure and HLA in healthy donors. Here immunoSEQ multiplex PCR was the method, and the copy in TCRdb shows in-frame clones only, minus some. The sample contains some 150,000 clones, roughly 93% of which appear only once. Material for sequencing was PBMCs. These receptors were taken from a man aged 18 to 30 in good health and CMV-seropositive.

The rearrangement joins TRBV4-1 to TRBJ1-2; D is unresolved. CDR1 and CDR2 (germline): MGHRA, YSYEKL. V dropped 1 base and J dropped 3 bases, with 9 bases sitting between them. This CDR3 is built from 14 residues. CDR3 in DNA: TGCGCCAGCAGCCAAGTGAGGTCGGACTATGGCTACACCTTC. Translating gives CASSQVRSDYGYTF.

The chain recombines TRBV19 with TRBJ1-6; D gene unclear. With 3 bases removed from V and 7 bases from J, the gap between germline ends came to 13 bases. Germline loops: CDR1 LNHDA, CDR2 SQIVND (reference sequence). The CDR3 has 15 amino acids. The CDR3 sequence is CASSIVAPANSPLHF. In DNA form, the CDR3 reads TGTGCCAGTAGTATCGTGGCCCCCGCAAATTCACCCCTCCACTTT.

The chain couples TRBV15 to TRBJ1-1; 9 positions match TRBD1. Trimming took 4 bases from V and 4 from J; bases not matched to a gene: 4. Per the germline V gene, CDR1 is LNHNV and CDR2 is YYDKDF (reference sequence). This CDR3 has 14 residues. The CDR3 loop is CATSKGQGATEAFF. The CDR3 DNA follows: TGTGCCACCAGCAAGGGACAGGGCGCCACTGAAGCTTTCTTT.

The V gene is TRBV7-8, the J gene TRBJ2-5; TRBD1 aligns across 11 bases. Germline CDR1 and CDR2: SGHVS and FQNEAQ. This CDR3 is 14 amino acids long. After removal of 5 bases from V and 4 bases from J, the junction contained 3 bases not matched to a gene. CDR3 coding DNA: TGTGCCAGCAGCATTGGGACAGGGGGAGAGACCCAGTACTTC. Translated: CASSIGTGGETQYF.

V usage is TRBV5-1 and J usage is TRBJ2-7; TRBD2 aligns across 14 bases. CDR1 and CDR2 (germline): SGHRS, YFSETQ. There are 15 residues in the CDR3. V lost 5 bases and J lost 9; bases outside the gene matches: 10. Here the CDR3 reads CASRDPGLAGVGQYF. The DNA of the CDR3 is TGCGCCAGCAGGGACCCGGGACTAGCGGGAGTCGGGCAGTACTTC.

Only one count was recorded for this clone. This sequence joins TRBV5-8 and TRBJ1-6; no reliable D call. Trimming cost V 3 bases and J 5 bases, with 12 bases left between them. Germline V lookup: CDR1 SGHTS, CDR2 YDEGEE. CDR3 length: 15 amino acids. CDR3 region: CASSSVGVDNSPLHF. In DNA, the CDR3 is TGTGCCAGCAGCTCGGTCGGGGTGGATAATTCACCCCTCCACTTT.

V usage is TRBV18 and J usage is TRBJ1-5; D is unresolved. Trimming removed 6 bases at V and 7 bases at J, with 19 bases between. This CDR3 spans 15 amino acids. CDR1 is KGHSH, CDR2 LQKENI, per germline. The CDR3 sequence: CASSSTEAFGQPQHF. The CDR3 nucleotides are TGTGCCAGCTCTTCGACGGAGGCGTTCGGCCAGCCCCAGCATTTT. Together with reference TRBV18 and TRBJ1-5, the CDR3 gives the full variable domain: NAGVMQNPRHLVRRRGQEARLRCSPMKGHSHVYWYRQLPEEGLKFMVYLQKENIIDESGMPKERFSAEFPKEGPSILRIQQVVRGDSAAYFCASSSTEAFGQPQHFGDGTRLSIL.

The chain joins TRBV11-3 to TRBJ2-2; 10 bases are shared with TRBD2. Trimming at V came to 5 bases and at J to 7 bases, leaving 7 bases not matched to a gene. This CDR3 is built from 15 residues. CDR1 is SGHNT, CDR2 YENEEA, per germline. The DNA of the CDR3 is TGTGCCAGCAGCCCAAGCGGGAGGGCCGGCGGGGAGCTGTTTTTT. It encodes CASSPSGRAGGELFF.

CDR3 sequence reads: CASSPMGGSSYNEQFF. CDR3 nucleotide sequence: TGTGCCAGCAGCCCCATGGGGGGGAGCTCCTACAATGAGCAGTTCTTC. The chain links TRBV7-9 to TRBJ2-1, with 7 bases identical to TRBD2. The CDR3 length is 16 residues. Germline V CDR1 and CDR2: SEHNR, FQNEAQ (reference sequence). The J segment lost 0 bases and the V segment lost 5 bases, leaving 7 bases of the junction unmatched.

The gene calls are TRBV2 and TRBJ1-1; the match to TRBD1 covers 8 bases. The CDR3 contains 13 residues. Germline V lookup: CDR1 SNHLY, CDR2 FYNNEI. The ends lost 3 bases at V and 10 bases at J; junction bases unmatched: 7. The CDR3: CASSERGTGRAFF. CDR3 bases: TGTGCCAGCAGTGAGCGGGGGACAGGAAGAGCTTTCTTT. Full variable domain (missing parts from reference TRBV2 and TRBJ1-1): EPEVTQTPSHQVTQMGQEVILRCVPISNHLYFYWYRQILGQKVEFLVSFYNNEISEKSEIFDDQFSVERPDGSNFTLKIRSTKLEDSAMYFCASSERGTGRAFFGQGTRLTVV.

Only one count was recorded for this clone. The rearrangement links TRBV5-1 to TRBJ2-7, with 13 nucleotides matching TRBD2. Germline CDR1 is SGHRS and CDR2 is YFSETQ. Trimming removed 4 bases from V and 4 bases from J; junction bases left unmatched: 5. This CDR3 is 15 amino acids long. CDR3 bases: TGCGCCAGCAGCGTGGGACTAGCGGGACTGTACGAGCAGTACTTC. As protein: CASSVGLAGLYEQYF.

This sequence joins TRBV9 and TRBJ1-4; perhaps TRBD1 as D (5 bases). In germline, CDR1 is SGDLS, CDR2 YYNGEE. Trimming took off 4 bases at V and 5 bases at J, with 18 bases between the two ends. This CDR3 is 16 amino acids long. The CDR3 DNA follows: TGTGCCAGCAGCCCCCGGGGTGGCGGGGCGAATGAAAAACTGTTTTTT. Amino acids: CASSPRGGGANEKLFF.

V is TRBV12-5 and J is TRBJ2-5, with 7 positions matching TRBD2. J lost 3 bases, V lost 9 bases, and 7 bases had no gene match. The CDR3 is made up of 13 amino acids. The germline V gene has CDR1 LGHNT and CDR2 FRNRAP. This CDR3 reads CASGASGEETQYF. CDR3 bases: TGTGCTAGCGGGGCTAGCGGAGAAGAGACCCAGTACTTC.

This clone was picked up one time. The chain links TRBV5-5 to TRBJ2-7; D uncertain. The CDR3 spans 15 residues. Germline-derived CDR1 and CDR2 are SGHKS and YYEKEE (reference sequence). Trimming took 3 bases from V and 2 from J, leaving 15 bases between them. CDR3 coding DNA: TGTGCCAGCAGCTCCTCAACGACTTTGACCTACGAGCAGTACTTC. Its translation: CASSSSTTLTYEQYF.

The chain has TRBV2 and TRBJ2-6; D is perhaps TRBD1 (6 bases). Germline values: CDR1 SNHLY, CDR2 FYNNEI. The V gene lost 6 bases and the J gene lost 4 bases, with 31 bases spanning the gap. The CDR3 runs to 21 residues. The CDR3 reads CASRGLVPTTGSSTGANVLTF. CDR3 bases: TGTGCCAGCAGGGGCCTCGTCCCTACGACAGGTAGTTCGACCGGGGCCAACGTCCTGACTTTC.

The CDR3 DNA reads TGCGCCAGCAGCTTGGCTCTAGCGGTTTACAATGAGCAGTTCTTC. Translating gives CASSLALAVYNEQFF. The chain couples TRBV5-1 to TRBJ2-1; 7 positions agree with TRBD2. The CDR3 consists of 15 residues. In germline, CDR1 is SGHRS, CDR2 YFSETQ. After removal of 0 bases from V and 4 bases from J, the junction contained 4 bases not matched to a gene.

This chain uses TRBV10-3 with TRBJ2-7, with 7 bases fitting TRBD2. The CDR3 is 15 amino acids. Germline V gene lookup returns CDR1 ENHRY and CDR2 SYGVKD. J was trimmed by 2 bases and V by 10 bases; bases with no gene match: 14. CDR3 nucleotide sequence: TGTGCCACCCGGTCGGCCGGGGGGAGCACCTACGAGCAGTACTTC. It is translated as CATRSAGGSTYEQYF.

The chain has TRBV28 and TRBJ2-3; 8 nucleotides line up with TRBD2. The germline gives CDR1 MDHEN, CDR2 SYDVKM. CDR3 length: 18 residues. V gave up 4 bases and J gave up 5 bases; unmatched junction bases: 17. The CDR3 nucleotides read TGTGCCAGCAGTTCACTCCCGGGACTAGGCGGTTGGAGAGATACGCAGTATTTT. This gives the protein CASSSLPGLGGWRDTQYF.

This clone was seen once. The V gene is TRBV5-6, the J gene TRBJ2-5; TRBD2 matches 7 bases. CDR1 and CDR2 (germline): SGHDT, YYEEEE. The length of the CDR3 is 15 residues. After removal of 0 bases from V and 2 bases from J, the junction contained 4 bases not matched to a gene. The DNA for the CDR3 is TGTGCCAGCAGCTTGGCTCCGGGAGGACAAGAGACCCAGTACTTC. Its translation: CASSLAPGGQETQYF.

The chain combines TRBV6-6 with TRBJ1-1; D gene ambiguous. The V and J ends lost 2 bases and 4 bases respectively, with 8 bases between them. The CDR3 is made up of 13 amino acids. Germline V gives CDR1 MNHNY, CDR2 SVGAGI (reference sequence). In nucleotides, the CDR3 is TGTGCCAGCAGTTACAGGCAGCGCACTGAAGCTTTCTTT. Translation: CASSYRQRTEAFF.

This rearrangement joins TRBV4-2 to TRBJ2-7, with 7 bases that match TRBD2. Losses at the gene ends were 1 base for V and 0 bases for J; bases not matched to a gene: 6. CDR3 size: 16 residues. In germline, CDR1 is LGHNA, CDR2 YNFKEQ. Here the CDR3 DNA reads TGTGCCAGCAGCCAAGGTATAAGCGGGGCCTCCTACGAGCAGTACTTC. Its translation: CASSQGISGASYEQYF.